This paragraph covers one T cell receptor beta chain sequence. This clonotype was observed a few times. Its antigen target is currently unknown. The record has no base qualities; no much larger clone is one base away. V gives up 4 bases and J gives up 9 bases, and the segment between their germline ends measures 21 bases. From the germline V gene, CDR1 is SGHRS and CDR2 is YFSETQ. Measured from the cysteine to the phenylalanine, the CDR3 is 15 residues long. The DNA shown is the 45-base CDR3, in frame from base 1. The sample was run on an Illumina HiSeq 2500. Quantitative 5'-RACE with molecular barcodes was used to prepare TCR beta libraries. As for how the authors treated the data: Disease-linked TCR variants were identified with a new computational method built on a probabilistic model of VDJ rearrangement. TCRdb's own reprocessing of the public reads used fastp at Q25 and MiXCR and kept productive beta chains. Identical CDR3 protein sequences are pooled into one entry, listed with their most common genes and DNA. TCRdb's processing, not the authors' own work, is the source of the V and J calls. The sample table records about 130,000 distinct CDR3 sequences; roughly 13% of these occur just once. Clones ranked in the top ten supply just under 3% of the sample.

This sample stems from a study of CD8 T cells in ankylosing spondylitis (TCRdb year 2017). As for the study more broadly: To find TCR variants linked to disease, the study profiled T cell receptor beta repertoires in ankylosing spondylitis patients and healthy donors. Peripheral blood samples were taken, and synovial fluid was additionally collected from ankylosing spondylitis patients. The full study cohort was made up of about two dozen ankylosing spondylitis patients and about a hundred healthy donors. The research as a whole found: Some of the motif variants had been reported before in the synovial fluid and blood of reactive arthritis patients, a finding that suggests common disease-initiation mechanisms. In peripheral blood, the disease-linked clones were found at relatively low frequencies and had a CD8+ phenotype. Significant enrichment of the disease-linked clones was reported in matched synovial fluid samples from ankylosing spondylitis patients. Blood from ankylosing spondylitis patients appeared to be characterized by a TCR beta motif composed of under 10 highly homologous amino acid variants.

This clonotype originated in a female donor with ankylosing spondylitis or in good health (not recorded which). Sequenced input: blood, either unsorted or a sorted T cell fraction (not recorded which). Recombination linked TRBV5-1 to TRBJ2-3; the D gene is unclear. The nucleotide sequence reads TGCGCCAGCAGCCCCATCGAGAAAGAACCCGTGACGCAGTATTTT. This sequence encodes CASSPIEKEPVTQYF.